The 22 T cell receptor beta chains presented below share a single source sample, sequenced in a study of cytomegalovirus exposure and HLA in healthy donors. With 60 Vbeta and 13 Jbeta primers, the PCR was carried out. The assay was immunoSEQ multiplex PCR, and TCRdb's table has in-frame clones only and misses some. Here the sample spans some 180,000 clones, more than 70% being singletons. Input material: PBMCs. These receptor sequences come from a middle-aged man in good health and CMV-seropositive.

The CDR3: CASSFPGTGPDTQYF. Here the CDR3 DNA reads TGTGCCAGCAGCTTTCCTGGGACAGGGCCAGATACGCAGTATTTT. The V gene is TRBV5-4, the J gene TRBJ2-3; 9 bases are a match to TRBD1. The CDR3 sequence is 15 residues long. CDR1 SGHNT and CDR2 YYREEE come from the germline V gene (reference sequence). V lost 2 bases to trimming and J lost 4 bases; unmatched junction nucleotides: 5.

The chain has TRBV9 and TRBJ2-3, with D tentatively TRBD2 (6 bases). The CDR3 totals 17 residues. Trimming took 0 bases from V and 7 from J, leaving 21 bases between them. Germline CDR1 is SGDLS and CDR2 is YYNGEE. The CDR3 is CASSVGRRGPAGNTQYF. The CDR3 DNA is TGTGCCAGCAGCGTAGGGCGTAGGGGTCCCGCGGGAAATACGCAGTATTTT.

The chain joins TRBV10-3 to TRBJ2-1; TRBD2 is a possible D gene (5 bases). The ends were cut back, 4 bases at V and 0 bases at J, with 10 bases in the middle. The germline V gene encodes CDR1 ENHRY and CDR2 SYGVKD. This CDR3 region has 15 residues. Here the CDR3 DNA reads TGTGCCATCAGTGCATTCGCGGGCTCCTACAATGAGCAGTTCTTC. Protein product: CAISAFAGSYNEQFF.

The chain recombines TRBV7-3 with TRBJ1-1, with a tentative D call TRBD1 (6 bases). The CDR3 contains 17 residues. Germline CDR1 is SGHTA and CDR2 is FQGTGA. V was trimmed by 5 bases and J by 5 bases, leaving 24 bases between them. In DNA, the CDR3 is TGTGCCAGCAGCCATGATCCCAACAGGGAGGGAGGGACTGAAGCTTTCTTT. Its translation is CASSHDPNREGGTEAFF.

The chain employs TRBV28 and TRBJ1-1; D ambiguous. Germline V gene lookup returns CDR1 MDHEN and CDR2 SYDVKM. V gave up 2 bases and J gave up 4 bases, with 14 bases separating them. This CDR3 has 15 amino acids. The CDR3 DNA is TGTGCCAGCAGTTTACCCAGTGGGAGCGGCACTGAAGCTTTCTTT. Protein product: CASSLPSGSGTEAFF.

V is TRBV6-1 and J is TRBJ2-1; 7 positions match TRBD2. Per germline, CDR1 MNHNS and CDR2 SASEGT. The V segment lost 6 bases and the J segment 1 base; nucleotides outside the gene matches: 3. CDR3 length equals 14 residues. CDR3 region: CASRAGVSYNEQFF. CDR3 nucleotides: TGTGCCAGCAGGGCGGGAGTGTCCTACAATGAGCAGTTCTTC.

The genes are TRBV9 and TRBJ2-1; 13 positions agree with TRBD2. The CDR3 loop spans 16 amino acids. Germline V gives CDR1 SGDLS, CDR2 YYNGEE. The junction had 3 bases not matched to a gene; V was cut back by 3 bases and J by 3 bases. The CDR3 sequence is CASSEGTSGNYNEQFF. As DNA, the CDR3 is TGTGCCAGCAGCGAGGGGACTAGCGGGAACTACAATGAGCAGTTCTTC.

This chain connects TRBV5-1 to TRBJ2-3; 16 nucleotides match TRBD2. With 3 bases clipped from V and 0 bases from J, the junction kept 7 bases outside the gene matches. Germline V CDR1 and CDR2: SGHRS, YFSETQ. The CDR3 runs to 19 residues. The CDR3 protein is CASSSGLAGGTGSTDTQYF. The CDR3 DNA is TGCGCCAGCAGCTCGGGACTAGCGGGAGGGACGGGGAGCACAGATACGCAGTATTTT.

The genes are TRBV19 and TRBJ1-2; TRBD1 is a possible D gene (6 bases). V dropped 8 bases and J dropped 7 bases, with 14 bases sitting between them. The CDR3 has 12 residues. The V gene's germline CDR1 is LNHDA and CDR2 SQIVND (reference sequence). In nucleotides, the CDR3 is TGTGCCAGTTCCACAGGGATGGGTGGCTACACCTTC. This encodes CASSTGMGGYTF.

This chain uses TRBV5-1 with TRBJ1-1, with TRBD1 matching 7 bases. Germline trimming cut 4 bases from V and 5 bases from J; bases unmatched to any gene: 8. Germline assignment: CDR1 SGHRS and CDR2 YFSETQ. The CDR3 loop spans 14 amino acids. The chain's CDR3 is CASSLDRLWTEAFF. The CDR3 DNA reads as TGCGCCAGCAGCCTGGACAGGCTGTGGACTGAAGCTTTCTTT.

V and J are TRBV27 and TRBJ1-3; D unresolved. V was cut by 7 bases and J by 0 bases, with 4 bases left in between. The length of the CDR3 is 12 residues. Per germline, CDR1 MNHEY and CDR2 SMNVEV (reference sequence). CDR3 loop: CASIGSGNTIYF. The CDR3 DNA follows: TGTGCCAGCATCGGCTCTGGAAACACCATATATTTT.

The chain uses TRBV14 and TRBJ2-3; D is perhaps TRBD2 (5 bases). V gave up 5 bases and J gave up 8 bases, with 14 bases separating them. The CDR3 is 13 amino acids. Germline assignment: CDR1 SGHDN and CDR2 FVKESK. The CDR3 sequence: CASSNGPGGTQYF. The CDR3 nucleotides read TGTGCCAGCAGCAACGGCCCCGGAGGTACGCAGTATTTT. Variable domain in full (rest from reference TRBV14 and TRBJ2-3): EAGVTQFPSHSVIEKGQTVTLRCDPISGHDNLYWYRRVMGKEIKFLLHFVKESKQDESGMPNNRFLAERTGGTYSTLKVQPAELEDSGVYFCASSNGPGGTQYFGPGTRLTVL.

The genes are TRBV28 and TRBJ1-1; TRBD1 matches 8 bases. CDR3 size: 13 residues. V dropped 7 bases and J dropped 6; count of bases not matched to a gene: 7. From germline, CDR1 is MDHEN and CDR2 SYDVKM. The CDR3 nucleotides read TGTGCCAGCAATCCGGGGACAGGTTCTGAAGCTTTCTTT. Its translation: CASNPGTGSEAFF.

This clone appeared a single time. The rearrangement links TRBV6-5 to TRBJ2-7; D might be TRBD2 (7 bases). V was clipped by 2 bases and J by 5 bases, with 13 bases between them. The CDR3 spans 14 residues. Germline CDR1 reads MNHEY; CDR2 reads SVGAGI. Written as DNA, the CDR3 is TGTGCCAGCAGTTACATCGGGGGGCTCGACGAGCAGTACTTC. Its translation is CASSYIGGLDEQYF.

The chain joins TRBV5-1 to TRBJ1-2, with TRBD1 identical over 9 bases. J lost 8 bases, V lost 4 bases, and 6 bases had no gene match. CDR1 SGHRS and CDR2 YFSETQ come from the germline V gene. The CDR3 sequence is 13 residues long. CDR3 residues: CASSQGQGYGYTF. CDR3 DNA: TGCGCCAGCAGCCAGGGACAGGGCTACGGCTACACCTTC.

To note about this clone: Within the sample, other DNA sequences also encode this same CDR3. The gene calls are TRBV28 and TRBJ2-7; the D gene is possibly TRBD1 (6 bases). V lost 7 bases and J 0 bases, leaving 13 bases between the germline ends. The CDR3 is 14 residues long. Germline V lookup: CDR1 MDHEN, CDR2 SYDVKM. CDR3 coding DNA: TGTGCCAGCATATCTGGACAGAGCTCCTACGAGCAGTACTTC. It translates to CASISGQSSYEQYF.

The chain links TRBV4-2 to TRBJ1-5; 12 bases are shared with TRBD1. After removal of 2 bases from V and 7 bases from J, the junction contained 6 bases not matched to a gene. Per germline, CDR1 LGHNA and CDR2 YNFKEQ. This CDR3 is 16 amino acids long. CDR3 sequence: CASSQPGQGAKQPQHF. The CDR3 DNA is TGTGCCAGCAGCCAACCGGGACAGGGGGCAAAGCAGCCCCAGCATTTT.

This clone has a handful of counts. This chain links TRBV30 with TRBJ2-7; D not resolved. Trimming took off 4 bases at V and 4 bases at J, with 17 bases between the two ends. CDR1 GTSNPN and CDR2 SVGIG come from the germline V gene (reference sequence). CDR3 length: 14 residues. The CDR3 DNA is TGTGCCTGGACCCCGTCGTATCTCCGTTACGAGCAGTACTTC. As protein: CAWTPSYLRYEQYF. Filled out from reference TRBV30 and TRBJ2-7, the complete variable domain reads SQTIHQWPATLVQPVGSPLSLECTVEGTSNPNLYWYRQAAGRGLQLLFYSVGIGQISSEVPQNLSASRPQDRQFILSSKKLLLSDSGFYLCAWTPSYLRYEQYFGPGTRLTVT.

This clone occurred once. This CDR3 reads CASRSSGGSYNEQFF. The CDR3 DNA sequence: TGTGCCAGCCGGTCTAGCGGAGGCTCCTACAATGAGCAGTTCTTC. J is TRBJ2-1 and V is TRBV19, with TRBD2 matching 7 bases. This CDR3 contains 15 residues. The germline V gene has CDR1 LNHDA and CDR2 SQIVND (reference sequence). V lost 9 bases to trimming and J lost 0 bases; unmatched junction nucleotides: 8.

This rearrangement joins TRBV5-6 to TRBJ1-1; the D gene is possibly TRBD1 (6 bases). In germline, CDR1 is SGHDT, CDR2 YYEEEE. The CDR3 sequence is 12 residues long. Trimming shortened V by 5 bases and J by 8 bases, and 13 bases separated the two germline ends. CDR3 sequence: CASSQRQEEAFF. Here the CDR3 DNA reads TGTGCCAGCAGTCAAAGACAGGAAGAAGCTTTCTTT.

This clone was recorded only once. This chain connects TRBV30 to TRBJ1-4; TRBD1 matches 12 bases. The CDR3 has 14 residues. In germline, CDR1 is GTSNPN, CDR2 SVGIG (reference sequence). Trimming removed 1 base from V and 7 bases from J; junction bases left unmatched: 1. CDR3 in amino acids: CAWSGGQGAEKLFF. CDR3 sequence (DNA): TGTGCCTGGAGTGGGGGACAGGGGGCTGAAAAACTGTTTTTT.

Of note for this clone: Other DNA sequences in the same sample also yield this CDR3. This rearrangement joins TRBV5-1 to TRBJ2-1; D is ambiguous. This CDR3 region has 12 residues. Trimming removed 1 base from V and 7 bases from J, with 6 bases in between. Germline V gene data show CDR1 as SGHRS and CDR2 as YFSETQ. The CDR3 reads CASSLTVNEQFF. CDR3 DNA sequence: TGCGCCAGCAGCTTGACAGTGAATGAGCAGTTCTTC.